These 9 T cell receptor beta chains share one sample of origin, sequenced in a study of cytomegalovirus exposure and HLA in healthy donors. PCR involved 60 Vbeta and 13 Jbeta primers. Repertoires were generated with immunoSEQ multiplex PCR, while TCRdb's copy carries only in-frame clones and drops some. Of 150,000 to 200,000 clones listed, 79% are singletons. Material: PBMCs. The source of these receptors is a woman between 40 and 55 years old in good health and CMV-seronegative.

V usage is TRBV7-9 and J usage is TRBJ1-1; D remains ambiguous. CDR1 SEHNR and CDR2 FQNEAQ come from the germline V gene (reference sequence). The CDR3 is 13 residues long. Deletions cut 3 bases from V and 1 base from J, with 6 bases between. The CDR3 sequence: CASSLRENTEAFF. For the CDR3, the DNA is TGTGCCAGCAGCTTGCGGGAGAACACTGAAGCTTTCTTT.

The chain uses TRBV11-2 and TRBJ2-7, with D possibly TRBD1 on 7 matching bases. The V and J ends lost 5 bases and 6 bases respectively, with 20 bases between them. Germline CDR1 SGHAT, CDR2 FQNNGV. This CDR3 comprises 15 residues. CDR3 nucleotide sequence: TGTGCCAGCAGCCCGTTGGCAGGGGGGCTTGGCGAGCAGTACTTC. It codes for CASSPLAGGLGEQYF.

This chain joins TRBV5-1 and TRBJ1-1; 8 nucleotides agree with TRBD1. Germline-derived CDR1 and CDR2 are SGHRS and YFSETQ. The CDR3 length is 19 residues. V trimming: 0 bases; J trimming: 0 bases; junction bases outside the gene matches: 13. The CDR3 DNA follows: TGCGCCAGCAGCTTGGGAACGGCAGGGGGCGCCTGGATGAACACTGAAGCTTTCTTT. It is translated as CASSLGTAGGAWMNTEAFF.

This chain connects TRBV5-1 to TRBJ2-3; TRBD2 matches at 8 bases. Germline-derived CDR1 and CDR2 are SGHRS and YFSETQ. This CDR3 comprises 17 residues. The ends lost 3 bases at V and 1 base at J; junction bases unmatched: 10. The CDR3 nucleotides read TGCGCCAGCAGCTACGGCCTCACGACTAGCGGCACAGATACGCAGTATTTT. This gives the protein CASSYGLTTSGTDTQYF.

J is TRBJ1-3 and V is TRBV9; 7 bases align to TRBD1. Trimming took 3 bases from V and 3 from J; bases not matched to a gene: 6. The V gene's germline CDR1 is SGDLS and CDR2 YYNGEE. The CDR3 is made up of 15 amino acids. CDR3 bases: TGTGCCAGCAGCGCCCCGGGGACAGTTGGAAACACCATATATTTT. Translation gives CASSAPGTVGNTIYF. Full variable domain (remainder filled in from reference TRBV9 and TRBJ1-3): DSGVTQTPKHLITATGQRVTLRCSPRSGDLSVYWYQQSLDQGLQFLIQYYNGEERAKGNILERFSAQQFPDLHSELNLSSLELGDSALYFCASSAPGTVGNTIYFGEGSWLTVV.

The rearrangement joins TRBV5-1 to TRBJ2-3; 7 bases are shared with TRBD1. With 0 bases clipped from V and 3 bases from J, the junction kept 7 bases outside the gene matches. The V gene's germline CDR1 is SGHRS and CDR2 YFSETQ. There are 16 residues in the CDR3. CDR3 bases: TGCGCCAGCAGCTTGGAGACAGGGATAGGGACAGATACGCAGTATTTT. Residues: CASSLETGIGTDTQYF.

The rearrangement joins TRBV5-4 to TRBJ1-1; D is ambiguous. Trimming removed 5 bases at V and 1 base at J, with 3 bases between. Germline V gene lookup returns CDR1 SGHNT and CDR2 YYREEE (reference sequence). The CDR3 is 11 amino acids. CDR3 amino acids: CASRRNTEAFF. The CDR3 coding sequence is TGTGCCAGCAGGAGGAACACTGAAGCTTTCTTT.

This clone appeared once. The CDR3 DNA sequence: TGTGCCAGCAGTTTTTCAGGGTACGAGACCCAGTACTTC. Translating it yields CASSFSGYETQYF. This chain uses TRBV27 with TRBJ2-5, with D perhaps matching TRBD1 (5 bases). From germline, CDR1 is MNHEY and CDR2 SMNVEV (reference sequence). The CDR3 loop spans 13 amino acids. Trimming removed 3 bases from V and 5 bases from J, with 10 bases in between.

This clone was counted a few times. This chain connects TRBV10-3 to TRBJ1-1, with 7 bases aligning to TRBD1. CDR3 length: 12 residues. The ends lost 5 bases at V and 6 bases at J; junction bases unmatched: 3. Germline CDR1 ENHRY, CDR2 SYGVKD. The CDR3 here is CAISTTGPEAFF. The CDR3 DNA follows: TGTGCCATCAGTACGACAGGGCCTGAAGCTTTCTTT.